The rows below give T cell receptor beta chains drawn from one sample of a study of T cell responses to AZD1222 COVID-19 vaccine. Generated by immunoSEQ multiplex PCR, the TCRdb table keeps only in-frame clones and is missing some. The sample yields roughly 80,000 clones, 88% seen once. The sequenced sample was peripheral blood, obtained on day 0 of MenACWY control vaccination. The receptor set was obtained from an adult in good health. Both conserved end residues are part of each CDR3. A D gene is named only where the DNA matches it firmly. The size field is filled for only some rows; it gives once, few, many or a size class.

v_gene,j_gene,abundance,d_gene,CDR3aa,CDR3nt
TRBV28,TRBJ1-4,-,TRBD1,CASSPGTGGAHNEKLFF,TGTGCCAGCAGTCCCGGGACAGGGGGGGCGCATAATGAAAAACTGTTTTTT
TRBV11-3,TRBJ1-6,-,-,CASSLGGVGPDNSPLHF,TGTGCCAGCAGCTTAGGAGGGGTTGGCCCGGATAATTCACCCCTCCACTTT
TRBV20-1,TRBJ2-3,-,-,CGITGYTQYF,TGCGGAATCACAGGGTATACGCAGTATTTT
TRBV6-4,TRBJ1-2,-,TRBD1,CASSPWGTGGSYTF,TGTGCCAGCAGCCCCTGGGGGACAGGGGGTAGCTACACCTTC
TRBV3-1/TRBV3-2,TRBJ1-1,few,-,CASSQAAGVRNTEAFF,TGTGCCAGCAGCCAAGCGGCTGGGGTAAGGAACACTGAAGCTTTCTTT
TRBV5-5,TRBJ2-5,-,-,CASSFSGVETQYF,TGTGCCAGCAGCTTTTCGGGGGTGGAGACCCAGTACTTC
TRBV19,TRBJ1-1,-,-,CASSIVSRGGHTEAFF,TGTGCCAGTAGTATAGTATCTCGGGGGGGACACACTGAAGCTTTCTTT
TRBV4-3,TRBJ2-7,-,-,CASSQGRSYEQYF,TGCGCCAGCAGCCAAGGCAGATCCTACGAGCAGTACTTC
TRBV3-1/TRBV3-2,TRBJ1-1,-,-,CASTGGTGLTEAFF,TGTGCCAGCACGGGGGGCACTGGACTCACTGAAGCTTTCTTT
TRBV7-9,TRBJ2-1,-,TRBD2,CASSSAGGGANEQFF,TGTGCCAGCAGCTCTGCGGGCGGGGGGGCAAATGAGCAGTTCTTC
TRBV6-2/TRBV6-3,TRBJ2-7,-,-,CASSLWTLAAEQYF,TGTGCCAGCAGTTTATGGACATTGGCAGCGGAGCAGTACTTC
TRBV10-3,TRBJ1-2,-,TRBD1,CAISGQGPTYGYTF,TGTGCCATCAGTGGACAGGGACCCACCTATGGCTACACCTTC
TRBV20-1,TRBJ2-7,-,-,CSASQTYEQYF,TGCAGTGCTTCACAGACCTACGAGCAGTACTTC
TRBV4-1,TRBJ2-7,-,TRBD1,CASSKDRETYEQYF,TGCGCCAGCAGCAAGGACAGGGAAACCTACGAGCAGTACTTC
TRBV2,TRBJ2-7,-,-,CASSDSEGAKQYF,TGTGCCAGCAGTGACTCGGAGGGGGCGAAGCAGTACTTC
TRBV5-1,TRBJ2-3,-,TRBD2,CASRLTALRTSGGTDTQYF,TGCGCCAGCAGGCTCACCGCACTCCGAACTAGCGGGGGCACAGATACGCAGTATTTT
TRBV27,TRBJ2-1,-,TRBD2,CASSSTSGAYNEQFF,TGTGCCAGCAGTTCGACTAGCGGGGCGTACAATGAGCAGTTCTTC
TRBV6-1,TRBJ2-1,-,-,CASSERGYNEQFF,TGTGCCAGCAGTGAAAGGGGCTACAATGAGCAGTTCTTC
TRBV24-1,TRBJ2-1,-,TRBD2,CATSDSGTRISDEQFF,TGTGCCACCAGCGATAGCGGGACTAGAATATCCGATGAGCAGTTCTTC
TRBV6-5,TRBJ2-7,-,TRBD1,CASRRDRGSYEQYF,TGTGCCAGCAGAAGAGACAGGGGTTCCTACGAGCAGTACTTC
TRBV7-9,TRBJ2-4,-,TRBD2,CASSGEGKNIQYF,TGTGCCAGCTCGGGGGAGGGAAAGAACATTCAGTACTTC
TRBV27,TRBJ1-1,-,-,CASNTVYGGSAEAFF,TGTGCCAGCAACACTGTATACGGGGGATCCGCTGAAGCTTTCTTT
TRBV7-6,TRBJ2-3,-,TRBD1,CASSLRQGPTWPQYF,TGTGCCAGCAGCTTACGACAGGGCCCTACGTGGCCGCAGTATTTT
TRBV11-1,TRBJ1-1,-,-,CASSLISGTEAFF,TGTGCCAGCAGCTTAATTTCCGGGACTGAAGCTTTCTTT
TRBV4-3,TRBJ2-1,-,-,CASSQAEGLEQFF,TGCGCCAGCAGCCAAGCCGAGGGCCTTGAGCAGTTCTTC
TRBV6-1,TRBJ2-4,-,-,CASSEALFGGAKNIQYF,TGTGCCAGCAGTGAAGCGCTGTTCGGGGGAGCCAAAAACATTCAGTACTTC
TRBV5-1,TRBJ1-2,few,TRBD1,CASSLQGETNYGYTF,TGCGCCAGCAGCTTGCAGGGGGAGACTAACTATGGCTACACCTTC
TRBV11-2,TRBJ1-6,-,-,CASSTLGQRNSPLHF,TGTGCCAGCAGCACCCTCGGACAGCGGAATTCACCCCTCCACTTT
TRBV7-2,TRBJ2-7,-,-,CASSSRGGTMEQYF,TGTGCCAGCAGCTCCCGAGGGGGGACTATGGAGCAGTACTTC
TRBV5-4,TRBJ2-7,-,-,CASSLEGNEQYF,TGTGCCAGCAGCTTGGAAGGGAACGAGCAGTACTTC
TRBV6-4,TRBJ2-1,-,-,CASSLTHGYNEQFF,TGTGCCAGCAGTTTGACCCACGGATACAATGAGCAGTTCTTC
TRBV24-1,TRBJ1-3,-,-,CATSDPRWQLENTIYF,TGTGCCACCAGTGATCCTCGTTGGCAACTAGAAAACACCATATATTTT
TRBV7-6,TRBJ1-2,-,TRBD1,CASSPGQTGYGYTF,TGTGCCAGCAGCCCGGGACAGACCGGCTATGGCTACACCTTC
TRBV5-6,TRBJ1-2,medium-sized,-,CASSLGQLNYGYTF,TGTGCCAGCAGCCTAGGACAGCTCAACTATGGCTACACCTTC
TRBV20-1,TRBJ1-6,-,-,CSASEGSSPLHF,TGCAGTGCTAGTGAGGGGAGTTCACCCCTCCACTTT
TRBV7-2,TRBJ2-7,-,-,CASSWDFYEQYF,TGTGCCAGCAGTTGGGACTTCTACGAGCAGTACTTC